These 32 T cell receptor beta chains were sequenced from one sample in a study of blood T cell repertoires in COVID-19. Sequencing used immunoSEQ multiplex PCR; TCRdb keeps in-frame clones, though not all of them. Among roughly 150,000 clones, 75% to 90% were seen once, and the ten largest hold roughly two fifths. The sample comprised peripheral blood. The receptors were gathered from a human donor in a cohort sampled during active COVID-19.

This clone was seen a single time. This chain connects TRBV6-4 to TRBJ2-7; 10 bases line up with TRBD1. The CDR3 consists of 13 residues. Germline CDR1 reads MRHNA; CDR2 reads SNTAGT. The V gene end was trimmed by 9 bases and the J gene end by 4 bases; junction bases not matched to a gene: 6. CDR3 in DNA: TGTGCCAGTCCGAGACAGGGGGCATACGAGCAGTACGTC. Amino acid sequence: CASPRQGAYEQYV.

The CDR3 DNA reads as TGTGCTAGTGGTTCCCGGGACAGGGTAAAAGAGACCCAGTACTTC. It encodes CASGSRDRVKETQYF. The chain has TRBV12-5 and TRBJ2-5, with 9 bases lining up with TRBD1. The germline V gene has CDR1 LGHNT and CDR2 FRNRAP. The V and J ends lost 4 bases and 3 bases, in that order; junction bases with no gene match: 6. The CDR3 consists of 15 residues.

This clone was picked up one time. The chain links TRBV6-1 to TRBJ1-1, with 8 nucleotides matching TRBD1. The CDR3 covers 15 residues. After removal of 1 base from V and 5 bases from J, the junction contained 6 bases not matched to a gene. The germline gives CDR1 MNHNS, CDR2 SASEGT. Written as DNA, the CDR3 is TGTGCCAGCAGTGAAGGGGGCAGGGGGCGGACTGAAGCTTTCTTT. Its translation is CASSEGGRGRTEAFF.

This chain links TRBV27 with TRBJ2-1, with TRBD1 as a possible D gene (6 bases). Germline loops: CDR1 MNHEY, CDR2 SMNVEV (reference sequence). V gave up 4 bases and J gave up 7 bases, with 8 bases separating them. The CDR3 is made up of 12 amino acids. CDR3 in amino acids: CASSSQGNEQFF. CDR3 DNA: TGTGCCAGCAGTTCACAGGGTAATGAGCAGTTCTTC.

The chain joins TRBV5-6 to TRBJ1-4; tentative D call: TRBD1 (6 bases). The CDR3 sequence is 14 residues long. The germline gives CDR1 SGHDT, CDR2 YYEEEE. Trimming left V 4 bases short and J 4 bases short, with 11 bases between. The CDR3, as DNA: TGTGCCAGCAGCACGACAGGCGTTAATGAAAAACTGTTTTTT. This translates into CASSTTGVNEKLFF. Full variable domain (missing parts from reference TRBV5-6 and TRBJ1-4): DAGVTQSPTHLIKTRGQQVTLRCSPKSGHDTVSWYQQALGQGPQFIFQYYEEEERQRGNFPDRFSGHQFPNYSSELNVNALLLGDSALYLCASSTTGVNEKLFFGSGTQLSVL.

A single count supports this clone. The chain uses TRBV7-2 and TRBJ2-5; 9 bases agree with TRBD1. Trimming took 5 bases from V and 6 from J; bases not matched to a gene: 13. Germline CDR1 and CDR2: SGHTA and FQGNSA. This CDR3 spans 16 amino acids. The CDR3: CASSPLGATGGKTQYF. CDR3 in DNA: TGTGCCAGCAGCCCCCTGGGGGCGACAGGGGGAAAGACCCAGTACTTC.

The chain is built from TRBV4-3 and TRBJ2-7; TRBD1 matches 8 bases. Losses at the gene ends were 0 bases for V and 1 base for J; bases not matched to a gene: 2. The germline V gene has CDR1 LGHNA and CDR2 YSLEER. CDR3 length: 15 residues. This CDR3 is CASSQDGTGSYEQYF. Here the CDR3 DNA reads TGCGCCAGCAGCCAAGATGGGACAGGTTCCTACGAGCAGTACTTC.

This clone was seen a handful of times. V and J are TRBV5-1 and TRBJ1-1; D is uncertain. The V gene's germline CDR1 is SGHRS and CDR2 YFSETQ. V gave up 0 bases and J gave up 3 bases, with 9 bases separating them. The CDR3 is 14 residues long. As DNA, the CDR3 is TGCGCCAGCAGCTTGGAGTTTGCGGACACTGAAGCTTTCTTT. It yields the protein CASSLEFADTEAFF.

The J gene is TRBJ1-6, the V gene TRBV6-5; no clear D gene. The CDR3 runs 13 residues. Germline lookup yields CDR1 MNHEY and CDR2 SVGAGI. The germline V and J ends were trimmed by 7 bases and 5 bases, with 9 bases remaining between them. This CDR3 reads CASKTRDNSPLHF. The DNA for the CDR3 is TGTGCCAGCAAAACTAGGGATAATTCACCCCTCCACTTT.

This chain links TRBV9 with TRBJ2-5; unclear D gene. Trimming removed 3 bases from V and 5 bases from J, with 14 bases in between. The CDR3 is made up of 14 amino acids. In germline, CDR1 is SGDLS, CDR2 YYNGEE. The CDR3 protein is CASSGLVQSETQYF. The CDR3, as DNA: TGTGCCAGCAGCGGCTTAGTCCAAAGCGAGACCCAGTACTTC.

This chain joins TRBV11-3 and TRBJ2-5, with no clear D. This CDR3 contains 13 residues. The V gene's germline CDR1 is SGHNT and CDR2 YENEEA. V was shortened by 5 bases and J by 5 bases, with 12 bases between the two germline ends. CDR3 nucleotide sequence: TGTGCCAGCAGCCTCGGAGCAGAGGAGACCCAGTACTTC. The encoded protein is CASSLGAEETQYF.

The chain carries TRBV19 and TRBJ1-1; 12 nucleotides match TRBD1. V trimming: 2 bases; J trimming: 11 bases; junction bases outside the gene matches: 6. This CDR3 has 14 residues. Germline lookup yields CDR1 LNHDA and CDR2 SQIVND (reference sequence). CDR3 residues: CASSITRDRGPAFF. The CDR3 DNA is TGTGCCAGTAGTATAACCCGGGACAGGGGGCCGGCTTTCTTT.

DNA of the CDR3: TGTGCCAGCAGTTTTCCGGGACAGGGAAGAACTGAAGCTTTCTTT. Its protein is CASSFPGQGRTEAFF. The chain links TRBV28 to TRBJ1-1; 9 bases fit TRBD1. The CDR3 loop spans 15 amino acids. CDR1 and CDR2 (germline): MDHEN, SYDVKM. The V and J ends lost 3 bases and 5 bases, in that order; junction bases with no gene match: 7.

This clone was counted only a few times. The V and J genes are TRBV19 and TRBJ1-2; 7 nucleotides align to TRBD1. Germline V gives CDR1 LNHDA, CDR2 SQIVND (reference sequence). J was trimmed by 0 bases and V by 7 bases; bases with no gene match: 5. This CDR3 contains 14 residues. CDR3 sequence reads: CASKRQGTNYGYTF. The CDR3 DNA reads TGTGCCAGTAAGCGACAGGGAACTAACTATGGCTACACCTTC.

The gene calls are TRBV7-9 and TRBJ2-2; 7 bases line up with TRBD1. Per germline, CDR1 SEHNR and CDR2 FQNEAQ (reference sequence). This CDR3 is built from 16 residues. V trimming: 1 base; J trimming: 2 bases; junction bases outside the gene matches: 4. CDR3 in amino acids: CASSLVGQRNTGELFF. The CDR3 region has the DNA TGTGCCAGCAGCTTAGTGGGACAGCGTAACACCGGGGAGCTGTTTTTT. Using reference TRBV7-9 and TRBJ2-2 for the parts outside the CDR3, the full variable domain is DTGVSQNPRHKITKRGQNVTFRCDPISEHNRLYWYRQTLGQGPEFLTYFQNEAQLEKSRLLSDRFSAERPKGSFSTLEIQRTEQGDSAMYLCASSLVGQRNTGELFFGEGSRLTVL.

The chain carries TRBV6-4 and TRBJ2-1; the match to TRBD2 covers 8 bases. CDR1 MRHNA and CDR2 SNTAGT come from the germline V gene. The CDR3 extends over 13 amino acids. The trim removed 6 bases at V and 9 bases at J, leaving 7 bases unmatched. The CDR3 region is CASSSLAATEQFF. The DNA for the CDR3 is TGTGCCAGCAGCTCACTAGCGGCAACTGAGCAGTTCTTC.

The chain links TRBV19 to TRBJ1-6, with TRBD1 identical over 9 bases. After removal of 8 bases from V and 9 bases from J, the junction contained 14 bases not matched to a gene. There are 16 residues in the CDR3. Germline V gene data show CDR1 as LNHDA and CDR2 as SQIVND (reference sequence). The CDR3 is CASSGALTGGRSPLHF. DNA of the CDR3: TGTGCCAGTTCCGGGGCCTTAACAGGGGGCCGTTCACCCCTCCACTTT. The variable domain in full, with the rest retrieved from reference TRBV19 and TRBJ1-6, is DGGITQSPKYLFRKEGQNVTLSCEQNLNHDAMYWYRQDPGQGLRLIYYSQIVNDFQKGDIAEGYSVSREKKESFPLTVTSAQKNPTAFYLCASSGALTGGRSPLHFGNGTRLTVT.

V usage is TRBV6-5 and J usage is TRBJ2-6, with D perhaps TRBD1 (6 bases). V lost 0 bases and J lost 2, with 8 bases in between. Germline CDR1 reads MNHEY; CDR2 reads SVGAGI. This CDR3 is built from 16 residues. The CDR3, as DNA: TGTGCCAGCAGTTACTCTGGGGACACTGGGGCCAACGTCCTGACTTTC. This codes for CASSYSGDTGANVLTF.

CDR3: CAWSGHLISTDTQYF. The CDR3 DNA reads as TGTGCCTGGAGTGGGCATCTTATTAGCACAGATACGCAGTATTTT. This chain connects TRBV30 to TRBJ2-3; D gene uncertain. Germline-derived CDR1 and CDR2 are GTSNPN and SVGIG (reference sequence). CDR3 length equals 15 residues. Trimming took off 1 base at V and 0 bases at J, with 11 bases between the two ends.

This rearrangement joins TRBV19 to TRBJ1-5; 10 bases map to TRBD1. Per germline, CDR1 LNHDA and CDR2 SQIVND (reference sequence). CDR3 length: 15 amino acids. J lost 7 bases, V lost 7 bases, and 10 bases had no gene match. In DNA form, the CDR3 reads TGTGCCAGTAATCCGGGACAGGGGCGGAACCAGCCCCAGCATTTT. It is translated as CASNPGQGRNQPQHF.

The chain couples TRBV24-1 to TRBJ2-1; the match to TRBD2 covers 13 bases. Germline values: CDR1 KGHDR, CDR2 SFDVKD. V dropped 4 bases and J dropped 8; count of bases not matched to a gene: 7. The CDR3 is made up of 16 amino acids. The chain's CDR3 is CATSDPGLAGVDEQFF. As DNA, the CDR3 is TGTGCCACCAGTGACCCTGGACTAGCGGGAGTAGATGAGCAGTTCTTC.

This chain uses TRBV4-1 with TRBJ2-4; tentatively, D is TRBD2 (5 bases). Germline CDR1 and CDR2: MGHRA and YSYEKL. Trimming took off 2 bases at V and 6 bases at J, with 14 bases between the two ends. This CDR3 region has 15 residues. This CDR3 is CASSQREGGRNIQYF. CDR3 in DNA: TGCGCCAGCAGCCAACGTGAAGGAGGTAGAAACATTCAGTACTTC.

This clone occurred once. The chain links TRBV20-1 to TRBJ1-2; D not resolved. V lost 3 bases, J lost 4 bases, and 6 bases lay in between. The CDR3 has 11 amino acids. CDR1 DFQATT and CDR2 SNEGSKA come from the germline V gene (reference sequence). This chain's CDR3 is CSASGAYGYTF. The CDR3 coding sequence is TGCAGTGCTAGCGGTGCCTATGGCTACACCTTC.

The chain has TRBV3-1 (or the pseudogene TRBV3-2) and TRBJ2-3; 10 nucleotides line up with TRBD2. Trimming cost V 3 bases and J 2 bases; bases outside gene matches: 11. This CDR3 region has 18 residues. The germline CDR1 and CDR2 sequences are LGHDT and YNNKEL (reference sequence). DNA for the CDR3: TGTGCCAGCAGCCACGGTGCCGGAGGGACTAGCGCCACAGATACGCAGTATTTT. This sequence encodes CASSHGAGGTSATDTQYF.

This chain links TRBV5-8 with TRBJ2-1; perhaps TRBD1 as D (5 bases). V lost 2 bases to trimming and J lost 1 base, with 10 bases between them. The CDR3 has 15 residues. Germline CDR1 reads SGHTS; CDR2 reads YDEGEE. This CDR3 is CASSFRGGSYNEQFF. CDR3 bases: TGTGCCAGCAGCTTTAGGGGTGGGTCCTACAATGAGCAGTTCTTC. Supplemented by reference TRBV5-8 and TRBJ2-1, the full variable domain reads EAGVTQSPTHLIKTRGQQATLRCSPISGHTSVYWYQQALGLGLQFLLWYDEGEERNRGNFPPRFSGRQFPNYSSELNVNALELEDSALYLCASSFRGGSYNEQFFGPGTRLTVL.

V gene TRBV9 combines with J gene TRBJ2-3, with 8 bases identical to TRBD1. Trimming removed 3 bases from V and 2 bases from J; junction bases left unmatched: 5. This CDR3 contains 15 residues. The germline V gene has CDR1 SGDLS and CDR2 YYNGEE. CDR3: CASSGQDRATDTQYF. The CDR3 region has the DNA TGTGCCAGCAGCGGGCAGGACAGGGCCACAGATACGCAGTATTTT.

The chain joins TRBV11-3 to TRBJ2-5, with 7 bases fitting TRBD2. The J segment lost 2 bases and the V segment lost 3 bases, leaving 3 bases of the junction unmatched. CDR1 is SGHNT, CDR2 YENEEA, per germline. This CDR3 is built from 14 residues. CDR3 nucleotide sequence: TGTGCCAGCAGCTTGGGGGGGTTTCAAGAGACCCAGTACTTC. It codes for CASSLGGFQETQYF. The variable domain in full, with the rest retrieved from reference TRBV11-3 and TRBJ2-5, is EAGVVQSPRYKIIEKKQPVAFWCNPISGHNTLYWYLQNLGQGPELLIRYENEEAVDDSQLPKDRFSAERLKGVDSTLKIQPAELGDSAVYLCASSLGGFQETQYFGPGTRLLVL.

The chain employs TRBV6-5 and TRBJ2-1; 7 bases align to TRBD2. J was trimmed by 6 bases and V by 2 bases; bases with no gene match: 7. CDR1 and CDR2 from the germline V gene are MNHEY and SVGAGI. CDR3 length equals 15 residues. The CDR3 is CASSYPREGGNEQFF. The DNA of the CDR3 is TGTGCCAGCAGTTACCCGAGGGAGGGCGGCAATGAGCAGTTCTTC.

The rearrangement joins TRBV12-3 or TRBV12-4 to TRBJ2-3; D unresolved. Trimming took 7 bases from V and 4 from J, leaving 12 bases between them. The CDR3 is 13 residues long. CDR3 loop: CASTLSPADTQYF. The CDR3 DNA is TGTGCCAGCACCCTAAGCCCTGCAGATACGCAGTATTTT.

CDR3 coding DNA: TGTGCCAGTGGCGGGGGGGCAACCGGGGAGCTGTTTTTT. As protein: CASGGGATGELFF. The gene calls are TRBV19 and TRBJ2-2; 9 bases agree with TRBD2. The V segment lost 8 bases and the J segment 5 bases; nucleotides outside the gene matches: 3. From germline, CDR1 is LNHDA and CDR2 SQIVND (reference sequence). The CDR3 runs 13 residues.

The chain joins TRBV19 to TRBJ2-7; 7 positions agree with TRBD1. This CDR3 has 15 amino acids. Germline lookup yields CDR1 LNHDA and CDR2 SQIVND (reference sequence). V shed 10 bases and J 0 bases; nucleotides not matched to a gene: 12. This CDR3 reads CATLPDRRSSYEQYV. The DNA of the CDR3 is TGTGCCACCCTACCGGACAGGAGGAGCTCCTACGAGCAGTACGTC.

This clone was seen a handful of times. The genes are TRBV5-1 and TRBJ1-3; TRBD1 aligns across 10 bases. V shed 5 bases and J 0 bases; nucleotides not matched to a gene: 5. The CDR3 totals 16 residues. Germline assignment: CDR1 SGHRS and CDR2 YFSETQ. The CDR3 DNA reads TGCGCCAGCAGAACCGGGACAGGGGTCTCTGGAAACACCATATATTTT. This gives the protein CASRTGTGVSGNTIYF.